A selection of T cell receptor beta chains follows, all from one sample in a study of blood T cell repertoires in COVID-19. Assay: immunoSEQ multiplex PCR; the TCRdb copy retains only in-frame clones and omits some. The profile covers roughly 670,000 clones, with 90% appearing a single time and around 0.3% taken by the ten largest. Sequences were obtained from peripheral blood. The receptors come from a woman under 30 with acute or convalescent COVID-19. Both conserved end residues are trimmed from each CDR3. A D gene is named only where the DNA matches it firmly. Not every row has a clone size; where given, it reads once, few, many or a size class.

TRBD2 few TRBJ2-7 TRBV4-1 ASSQGQTRLAGRYEQY
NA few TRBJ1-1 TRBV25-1 ASSDLATLNTEAF
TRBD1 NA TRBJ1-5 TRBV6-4 ASSRWQGAFSNQPQH
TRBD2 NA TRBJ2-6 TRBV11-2 ASSLSGGLGANVLT
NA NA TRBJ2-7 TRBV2 ASSAVGAPNEQY
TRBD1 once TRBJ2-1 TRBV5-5 ASCRDSSYNEQF
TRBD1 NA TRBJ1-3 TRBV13 ASSFGTGEGNTIY
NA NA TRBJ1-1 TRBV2 ATSRGGYTEAF
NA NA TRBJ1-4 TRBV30 AGHYNMREKLF
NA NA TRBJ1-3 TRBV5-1 ASSLPGTGNTIY
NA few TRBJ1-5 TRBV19 ASAMARGFLQPQH
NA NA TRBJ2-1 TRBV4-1 ASSPSGYSYNEQF
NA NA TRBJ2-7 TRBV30 AWSVSRGSSYEQY
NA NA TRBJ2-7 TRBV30 AWSASLDYEQY
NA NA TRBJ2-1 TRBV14 ASSRRVNEQF
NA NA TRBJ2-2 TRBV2 ASSVLGGELF
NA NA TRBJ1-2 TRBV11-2 ASSLRGGLNYGYT
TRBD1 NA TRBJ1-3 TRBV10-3 ATSAGQLFSGNTIY
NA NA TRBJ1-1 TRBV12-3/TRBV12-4 ASTRALNTEAF
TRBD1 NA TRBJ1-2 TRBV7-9 ASSFGDRVYGYT
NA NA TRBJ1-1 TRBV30 AWLRGNTEAF
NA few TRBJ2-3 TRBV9 ASSVVEVAGTDTQY
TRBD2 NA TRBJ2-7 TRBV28 ASSPILAGGEY
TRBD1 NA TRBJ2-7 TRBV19 ASSAAGQGTYEQY
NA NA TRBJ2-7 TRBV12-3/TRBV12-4 ASSPGHYEQY
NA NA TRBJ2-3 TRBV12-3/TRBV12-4 ASSRLVTDTQY
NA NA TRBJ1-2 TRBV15 ATSSRTGDYGYT
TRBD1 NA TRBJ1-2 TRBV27 ASRDRQGVYGYT
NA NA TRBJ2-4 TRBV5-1 ASSLGSGAKNIQY
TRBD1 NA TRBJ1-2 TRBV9 ASSTRNRGDYGYT
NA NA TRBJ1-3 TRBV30 AWTKGVPSGNTIY
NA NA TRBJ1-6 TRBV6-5 ASSYRSGTPGSPLH
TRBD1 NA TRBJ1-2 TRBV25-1 ASSDPTGGYGYT
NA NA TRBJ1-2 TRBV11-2 ASSLEQGLHYGYT
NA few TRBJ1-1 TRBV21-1 ASSKDGRDTEAF
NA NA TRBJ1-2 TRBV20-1 SASGKGYT
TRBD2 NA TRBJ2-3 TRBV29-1 SVVAAGGDLNSDTQY
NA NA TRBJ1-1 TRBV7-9 ASSFEGRGTEAF
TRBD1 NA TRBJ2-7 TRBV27 ASGVYRGTVYEQY
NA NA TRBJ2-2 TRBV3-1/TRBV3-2 ASSPPDRTNTGELF
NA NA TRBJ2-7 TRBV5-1 ASSLVPGRTYEQY
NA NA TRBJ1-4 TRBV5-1 ASSPIAGGVGKLF
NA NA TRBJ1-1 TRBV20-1 SASLRPGYTEAF
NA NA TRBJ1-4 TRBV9 ASSEHPDTNEKLF
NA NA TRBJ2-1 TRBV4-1 ASSQPMGTPYNEQF
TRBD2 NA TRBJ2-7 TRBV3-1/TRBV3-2 ASSQSGGDYEQY
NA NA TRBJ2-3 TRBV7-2 ASSLLFVAARSTDTQY